This T cell receptor beta chain originates from a study of CD8 T cells in Susac syndrome. The authors negatively isolated CD8+ and CD4+ T cells and FACS-enriched TEMRA cells. The CDR3 length is 11 residues. The V end lost 3 bases, the J end lost 8 bases, and 8 bases lay between the germline ends. Germline V gene sequence: CDR1 GTSNPN, CDR2 SVGIG (reference sequence). Random hexamers were used to reverse transcribe roughly 0.45 to 1 ug of RNA. Each CDR3 protein gets one entry after TCRdb re-called the immunoSEQ multiplex PCR reads with MiXCR. The table includes under 200,000 distinct CDR3 sequences, 85% to 95% detected once.

Sequencing was carried out using CD4+ T cells from PBMCs. The receptor comes from a human donor in good health. The rearrangement uses TRBV30 and TRBJ2-1, with D unclear. The CDR3 nucleotides are TGTGCCTGGAGAACAATACATGAGCAGTTCTTC. Residues: CAWRTIHEQFF.